The 28 T cell receptor beta chains listed next were all sequenced from one sample in a study of CD8 T cells in Susac syndrome. Random-hexamer reverse transcription was applied to roughly 0.5 to 1 ug RNA. TCRdb reanalysed the immunoSEQ multiplex PCR reads using MiXCR and keeps one entry per CDR3 protein. The sample consists of about 200,000 distinct CDR3 sequences, about 95% of them appearing once. The sample comprised CD4+ T cells from PBMCs. These receptors came from a human donor in good health.

V is TRBV6-1 and J is TRBJ2-1, with 7 bases identical to TRBD2. The germline V gene encodes CDR1 MNHNS and CDR2 SASEGT. The CDR3 runs to 13 residues. With 8 bases clipped from V and 2 bases from J, the junction kept 3 bases outside the gene matches. The CDR3 DNA reads TGTGCCAGCCGACTAGCCACCTACAATGAGCAGTTCTTC. Its translation is CASRLATYNEQFF.

The chain joins TRBV20-1 to TRBJ2-3; 10 positions match TRBD2. The V gene end was trimmed by 6 bases and the J gene end by 3 bases; junction bases not matched to a gene: 9. Per germline, CDR1 DFQATT and CDR2 SNEGSKA (reference sequence). This CDR3 comprises 15 residues. The CDR3 spells CSASSPSGSTDTQYF. The CDR3 bases are TGCAGTGCCTCATCCCCTAGCGGGAGTACAGATACGCAGTATTTT.

V and J are TRBV27 and TRBJ1-1; 11 bases are a match to TRBD1. V was clipped by 4 bases and J by 5 bases; unmatched bases: 0. Germline-derived CDR1 and CDR2 are MNHEY and SMNVEV (reference sequence). The CDR3 has 13 residues. In DNA form, the CDR3 reads TGTGCCAGCAGTTGGGACAGGGGGACTGAAGCTTTCTTT. This translates into CASSWDRGTEAFF.

This chain links TRBV2 with TRBJ2-3; no clear D. The length of the CDR3 is 14 residues. Germline CDR1 SNHLY, CDR2 FYNNEI. V dropped 7 bases and J dropped 6 bases, with 17 bases sitting between them. The DNA of the CDR3 is TGTGCCAGCATGCGCGAGGCACATTCTGATACGCAGTATTTT. It encodes CASMREAHSDTQYF. The full variable domain, rest sourced from reference TRBV2 and TRBJ2-3, is EPEVTQTPSHQVTQMGQEVILRCVPISNHLYFYWYRQILGQKVEFLVSFYNNEISEKSEIFDDQFSVERPDGSNFTLKIRSTKLEDSAMYFCASMREAHSDTQYFGPGTRLTVL.

V is TRBV29-1 and J is TRBJ2-7; TRBD1 aligns across 7 bases. The germline gives CDR1 SQVTM, CDR2 ANQGSEA. The CDR3 sequence is 15 residues long. V trimming: 3 bases; J trimming: 2 bases; junction bases outside the gene matches: 10. CDR3 coding DNA: TGCAGCGTTGACTCCTCGGTAGGGACAGCCTACGAGCAGTACTTC. Translated: CSVDSSVGTAYEQYF.

The CDR3 DNA is TGCAGTGCTGAACCCGGGACACTCTATGGCTACACCTTC. This encodes CSAEPGTLYGYTF. V is TRBV20-1 and J is TRBJ1-2, with D possibly matching TRBD1 (6 bases). The CDR3 consists of 13 residues. Trimming took 5 bases from V and 4 from J, leaving 14 bases between them. Germline V gene sequence: CDR1 DFQATT, CDR2 SNEGSKA (reference sequence).

This chain uses TRBV2 with TRBJ1-6, with 7 bases fitting TRBD1. This CDR3 is built from 15 residues. Germline V gene sequence: CDR1 SNHLY, CDR2 FYNNEI. Trimming at V came to 5 bases and at J to 8 bases, leaving 9 bases not matched to a gene. The CDR3 here is CASSNRQGNDSPLHF. For the CDR3, the DNA is TGTGCCAGCAGTAACAGACAGGGTAACGATTCACCCCTCCACTTT.

The chain is built from TRBV9 and TRBJ2-5, with no clear D. Germline-derived CDR1 and CDR2 are SGDLS and YYNGEE. The CDR3 is 15 amino acids. V was shortened by 0 bases and J by 0 bases, with 9 bases between the two germline ends. CDR3 sequence (DNA): TGTGCCAGCAGCGTAGGGGCCGCGAACCAAGAGACCCAGTACTTC. This sequence encodes CASSVGAANQETQYF.

The chain couples TRBV20-1 to TRBJ2-2; TRBD1 might be the D (6 bases). V was shortened by 5 bases and J by 2 bases, with 9 bases between the two germline ends. The CDR3 is made up of 13 amino acids. CDR1 and CDR2 (germline): DFQATT, SNEGSKA (reference sequence). As DNA, the CDR3 is TGCAGTGCTGTGGGGACAAACACCGGGGAGCTGTTTTTT. Translated: CSAVGTNTGELFF.

The chain combines TRBV7-6 with TRBJ2-5; 7 positions match TRBD1. The CDR3 covers 16 residues. Germline assignment: CDR1 SGHVS and CDR2 FNYEAQ. J was trimmed by 2 bases and V by 1 base; bases with no gene match: 7. The CDR3, as DNA: TGTGCCAGCAGCTTAGGAGACAGGGAGAGACAAGAGACCCAGTACTTC. Encoded protein: CASSLGDRERQETQYF.

The gene calls are TRBV27 and TRBJ2-1; D remains unclear. The germline CDR1 and CDR2 sequences are MNHEY and SMNVEV (reference sequence). The length of the CDR3 is 11 residues. The V gene lost 4 bases and the J gene lost 8 bases, with 6 bases spanning the gap. The CDR3 DNA sequence: TGTGCCAGCAGTTACCGCGATGAGCAGTTCTTC. Translating gives CASSYRDEQFF.

This clonotype was detected only a few times. The chain is built from TRBV4-3 and TRBJ2-3; weak D call: TRBD1 (5 bases). The CDR3 sequence is 16 residues long. The V and J ends lost 0 bases and 3 bases respectively, with 13 bases between them. Germline V gene sequence: CDR1 LGHNA, CDR2 YSLEER. The CDR3 DNA follows: TGCGCCAGCAGCCAAGAGGGCAGGGCAGGAACAGATACGCAGTATTTT. Its protein is CASSQEGRAGTDTQYF.

The chain couples TRBV10-3 to TRBJ1-1; D remains ambiguous. Trimming stripped 6 bases from V and 2 bases from J, with 7 bases between. This CDR3 region has 12 residues. The germline V gene has CDR1 ENHRY and CDR2 SYGVKD. The DNA of the CDR3 is TGTGCCATCAGCTCCGTTAACACTGAAGCTTTCTTT. This gives the protein CAISSVNTEAFF.

This clonotype has just one count. This chain uses TRBV3-1 with TRBJ2-7, with D possibly being TRBD1 or TRBD2 (5 bases each). This CDR3 comprises 14 residues. Germline V gene lookup returns CDR1 LGHDT and CDR2 YNNKEL (reference sequence). V was trimmed by 1 base and J by 6 bases, leaving 13 bases between them. CDR3 in DNA: TGTGCCAGCAGCCAAGGGCGAGGGGTAGGCGAGCAGTACGTC. Amino acid sequence: CASSQGRGVGEQYV.

The chain uses TRBV3-1 and TRBJ2-1; 8 bases match TRBD2. The J segment lost 8 bases and the V segment lost 4 bases, leaving 4 bases of the junction unmatched. The V gene's germline CDR1 is LGHDT and CDR2 YNNKEL (reference sequence). CDR3 length: 13 residues. In nucleotides, the CDR3 is TGTGCCAGCAGCCCCGCGGGAGGCGATGAGCAGTTCTTC. Its protein is CASSPAGGDEQFF.

The rearrangement links TRBV20-1 to TRBJ1-6; 9 bases fit TRBD1. V lost 1 base to trimming and J lost 7 bases; unmatched junction nucleotides: 5. CDR1 and CDR2 from the germline V gene are DFQATT and SNEGSKA (reference sequence). The CDR3 runs 15 residues. CDR3 residues: CSARGWDRANSPLHF. The CDR3 DNA sequence: TGCAGTGCTAGAGGCTGGGACAGGGCGAATTCACCCCTCCACTTT.

This rearrangement joins TRBV3-1 to TRBJ2-5, with D possibly TRBD1 on 7 matching bases. The CDR3 loop spans 13 amino acids. Germline V gives CDR1 LGHDT, CDR2 YNNKEL (reference sequence). V shed 6 bases and J shed 4 bases, with 12 bases lying between them. The CDR3 DNA sequence: TGTGCCAGCAGGCCCCAGGGGGGAGAGACCCAGTACTTC. Translating it yields CASRPQGGETQYF.

The V call is TRBV28, the J call TRBJ2-7; 7 nucleotides agree with TRBD1. Germline CDR1 MDHEN, CDR2 SYDVKM. The CDR3 consists of 15 residues. J lost 2 bases, V lost 4 bases, and 8 bases had no gene match. In DNA, the CDR3 is TGTGCCAGCAGTTCTCTCGGACAGGACGCCTACGAGCAGTACGTC. Encoded protein: CASSSLGQDAYEQYV.

The chain combines TRBV7-9 with TRBJ2-7; 9 bases fit TRBD1. CDR3 length: 18 amino acids. Germline trimming cut 3 bases from V and 1 base from J; bases unmatched to any gene: 13. Per germline, CDR1 SEHNR and CDR2 FQNEAQ (reference sequence). CDR3 coding DNA: TGTGCCAGCAGCTTTTCGGCCACGGGACAGGGTGTTTCCTACGAGCAGTACGTC. This encodes CASSFSATGQGVSYEQYV.

The chain uses TRBV11-2 and TRBJ2-3; 7 nucleotides agree with TRBD2. The CDR3 is 14 residues long. The germline V gene has CDR1 SGHAT and CDR2 FQNNGV. Losses at the gene ends were 5 bases for V and 5 bases for J; bases not matched to a gene: 7. CDR3 DNA sequence: TGTGCCAGCAGCCACGAGGGGAGGGAAGATACGCAGTATTTT. It translates to CASSHEGREDTQYF.

The chain recombines TRBV7-2 with TRBJ1-1, with D unresolved. V was shortened by 1 base and J by 3 bases, with 6 bases between the two germline ends. The CDR3 consists of 13 residues. Germline V lookup: CDR1 SGHTA, CDR2 FQGNSA. The CDR3 protein is CASSLGAYTEAFF. Written as DNA, the CDR3 is TGTGCCAGCAGCTTAGGAGCGTACACTGAAGCTTTCTTT.

The V and J genes are TRBV2 and TRBJ1-3; TRBD1 matches at 11 bases. The length of the CDR3 is 15 residues. The V and J ends lost 7 bases and 2 bases, in that order; junction bases with no gene match: 4. Germline CDR1 is SNHLY and CDR2 is FYNNEI. In DNA, the CDR3 is TGTGCCAGCATCCCGGGACAGGGGGCTGGAAACACCATATATTTT. It is translated as CASIPGQGAGNTIYF.

V gene TRBV21-1 combines with J gene TRBJ2-2. TRBV21-1 is given as a pseudogene. This CDR3 spans 11 amino acids. The CDR3 loop reads CASHSTGELFF. The CDR3 DNA sequence: TGTGCCAGCCACAGCACCGGGGAGCTGTTTTTT.

A single count supports this clonotype. The chain joins TRBV23-1 to TRBJ2-7; no reliable D call. TRBV23-1 is recorded as an ORF, its role being uncertain. Trimming cost V 0 bases and J 4 bases, with 4 bases left between them. This CDR3 region has 12 residues. This CDR3 reads CASSQSYYEQYV. The CDR3 coding sequence is TGCGCCAGCAGTCAATCTTATTACGAGCAGTACGTC.

The chain links TRBV30 to TRBJ2-1; 11 bases align to TRBD2. Germline V gene sequence: CDR1 GTSNPN, CDR2 SVGIG (reference sequence). This CDR3 contains 15 residues. With V trimmed by 2 bases and J by 4 bases, 4 bases remained unmatched. This CDR3 reads CAWSIWTSGYNEQFF. The CDR3 coding sequence is TGTGCCTGGAGTATCTGGACTAGCGGGTACAATGAGCAGTTCTTC.

The J gene is TRBJ1-3, the V gene TRBV29-1, with D unresolved. V gave up 4 bases and J gave up 0 bases, with 7 bases separating them. The CDR3 covers 13 residues. In germline, CDR1 is SQVTM, CDR2 ANQGSEA. In nucleotides, the CDR3 is TGCAGCGTTGCGGCGAGCTCTGGAAACACCATATATTTT. It translates to CSVAASSGNTIYF. Combining the CDR3 with reference TRBV29-1 and TRBJ1-3 gives the whole variable domain SAVISQKPSRDICQRGTSLTIQCQVDSQVTMMFWYRQQPGQSLTLIATANQGSEATYESGFVIDKFPISRPNLTFSTLTVSNMSPEDSSIYLCSVAASSGNTIYFGEGSWLTVV.

This clonotype has a handful of counts. The chain is built from TRBV6-5 and TRBJ2-7, with 8 bases identical to TRBD1. CDR1 MNHEY and CDR2 SVGAGI come from the germline V gene. The CDR3 length is 12 residues. V gave up 6 bases and J gave up 4 bases; unmatched junction bases: 2. Written as DNA, the CDR3 is TGTGCCAGCAGCCGACAGGGGTACGAGCAGTACTTC. Translating it yields CASSRQGYEQYF.

This chain connects TRBV20-1 to TRBJ1-1; D may be TRBD1 (6 bases). The V end lost 6 bases, the J end lost 0 bases, and 11 bases lay between the germline ends. Germline CDR1 is DFQATT and CDR2 is SNEGSKA (reference sequence). This CDR3 region has 13 residues. CDR3 DNA: TGCAGTGCCCCGGACAGATTGAACACTGAAGCTTTCTTT. This encodes CSAPDRLNTEAFF.